This T cell receptor beta chain stems from a study of shared clonotypes between healthy human individuals. On the study more broadly: Each donor had three CD4 naive, three CD4 memory, two CD8 naive and one CD8 memory plate.

Naivety among CD8 cells was defined by CD45RO negativity and positive CCR7 selection, thereby excluding terminally differentiated effector memory CD45RA+ cells. Trimming removed 3 bases from V and 4 bases from J; junction bases left unmatched: 4. Germline CDR1 PRHDT, CDR2 FYEKMQ (reference sequence). The CDR3 runs to 14 residues. TCRdb's table, derived via immunoSEQ multiplex PCR, lists solely in-frame clones and lacks some. The table includes roughly 2.1 million clones, about 92% detected once. The material sequenced was naive CD8+ T cells from PBMCs. The sequence was obtained from a man between 18 and 35 years old in good health. Some clones in this sample may be carry-over from other donors' samples. This rearrangement joins TRBV13 to TRBJ2-5, with 8 bases matching TRBD1. CDR3 loop: CASSFRGTGETQYF. CDR3 bases: TGTGCCAGCAGCTTTAGAGGGACAGGAGAGACCCAGTACTTC.